These T cell receptor beta chains were read from a single sample in a study. A single record per CDR3 protein comes from TCRdb applying MiXCR to the multiplex PCR reads. The table has over 1,000 distinct CDR3 sequences, approximately 24% seen once. Sequenced sample: naive CD4+ T cells sorted from blood. The receptors originated from a female donor with breast cancer. Both conserved end residues are part of each CDR3. A D gene is named only where the DNA matches it firmly. Size is stated for part of the rows, as once, few or many counts, or as a class when the clone is expanded.

V gene	D gene	clone size	J gene	CDR3 protein	CDR3 DNA
TRBV12-3/TRBV12-4	.	medium-sized	TRBJ1-2	CASSPNGAYGYTF	TGTGCCAGCAGTCCAAACGGAGCCTATGGCTACACCTTC
TRBV12-3/TRBV12-4	.	medium-sized	TRBJ1-2	CASSARTAFYGYTF	TGTGCCAGCAGCGCCCGGACAGCCTTCTATGGCTACACCTTC
TRBV12-3/TRBV12-4	.	large	TRBJ1-2	CASSFMGTYYGYTF	TGTGCCAGCAGTTTCATGGGCACTTACTATGGCTACACCTTC
TRBV12-3/TRBV12-4	.	medium-sized	TRBJ1-2	CASSFSRIYGYTF	TGTGCCAGCAGTTTCTCAAGAATCTATGGCTACACCTTC
TRBV12-3/TRBV12-4	TRBD1	large	TRBJ1-2	CASRFRDSDLYGYTF	TGTGCCAGCAGGTTCCGGGACAGTGATCTTTATGGCTACACCTTC
TRBV12-3/TRBV12-4	.	large	TRBJ1-2	CASSSGEGYTF	TGTGCCAGCAGTTCTGGGGAGGGCTACACCTTC
TRBV12-3/TRBV12-4	.	large	TRBJ1-2	CASSNGYGYTF	TGTGCCAGCAGCAACGGGTATGGCTACACCTTC
TRBV12-3/TRBV12-4	.	.	TRBJ1-2	CASSQGTDGYTF	TGTGCCAGCAGCCAGGGGACTGATGGCTACACCTTC
TRBV12-3/TRBV12-4	.	large	TRBJ1-2	CASSLVLTGGYTF	TGTGCCAGCAGTTTAGTCCTCACAGGAGGCTACACCTTC
TRBV12-3/TRBV12-4	.	.	TRBJ1-2	CASSLSLYGYTF	TGTGCCAGCAGTTTATCCCTCTATGGCTACACCTTC
TRBV12-3/TRBV12-4	TRBD1	medium-sized	TRBJ1-2	CASNLQGPGYGYTF	TGTGCCAGCAACCTACAGGGGCCAGGCTATGGCTACACCTTC
TRBV12-3/TRBV12-4	.	large	TRBJ1-2	CASSFVPVLGGYTF	TGTGCCAGCAGCTTCGTCCCCGTGCTGGGTGGCTACACCTTC
TRBV12-3/TRBV12-4	TRBD1	large	TRBJ1-2	CASSLPSTGAYGYTF	TGTGCCAGCAGTTTACCTTCCACAGGGGCGTATGGCTACACCTTC
TRBV12-3/TRBV12-4	.	large	TRBJ1-2	CASRVWNYGYTF	TGTGCCAGCAGGGTTTGGAACTATGGCTACACCTTC
TRBV12-3/TRBV12-4	.	many	TRBJ1-2	CASSFPRTYGYTF	TGTGCCAGCAGTTTCCCCAGAACGTATGGCTACACCTTC
TRBV12-3/TRBV12-4	.	large	TRBJ1-2	CASSYDSYGYTF	TGTGCCAGCAGCTATGACAGCTATGGCTACACCTTC
TRBV12-3/TRBV12-4	.	few	TRBJ1-2	CASSSAYGYTF	TGTGCCAGCAGTTCGGCCTATGGCTACACCTTC
TRBV12-3/TRBV12-4	TRBD1	medium-sized	TRBJ1-2	CASSRPGQGYGYTF	TGTGCCAGCAGCCGGCCCGGACAGGGCTATGGCTACACCTTC
TRBV12-3/TRBV12-4	.	medium-sized	TRBJ1-2	CASSLAPYYGYTF	TGTGCCAGCAGTTTAGCCCCGTACTATGGCTACACCTTC
TRBV12-3/TRBV12-4	TRBD1	medium-sized	TRBJ1-2	CASSTGVKDGYTF	TGTGCCAGCAGCACAGGGGTGAAAGATGGCTACACCTTC
TRBV12-3/TRBV12-4	.	medium-sized	TRBJ1-2	CASSSTGNGYTF	TGTGCCAGCAGTTCCACAGGGAATGGCTACACCTTC
TRBV12-3/TRBV12-4	.	medium-sized	TRBJ1-2	CASSSGFGYTF	TGTGCCAGCAGTTCAGGGTTTGGCTACACCTTC
TRBV12-3/TRBV12-4	.	.	TRBJ1-2	CASSSGANYGYTF	TGTGCCAGCAGTTCAGGCGCGAACTATGGCTACACCTTC
TRBV12-3/TRBV12-4	.	.	TRBJ1-2	CASSPGGNYGYTF	TGTGCCAGCAGCCCCGGAGGGAACTATGGCTACACCTTC
TRBV12-3/TRBV12-4	.	large	TRBJ1-2	CASSSRGRYGYTF	TGTGCCAGCAGCTCCAGGGGCCGGTATGGCTACACCTTC